This TCR beta chain came from a study of beta chain features in type 1 diabetes. Study-wide results and caveats: Among all four CD4+ subsets, Type 1 diabetes patients had TCRB CDR3s that were moderately but significantly shorter.

It was via CD45RO/CCR7/CD25/CD127/CD95/CD27 that CD4+ naive, central memory, regulatory and stem cell-like memory cells were sorted. About this clone: Its antigen remains unidentified.

The CDR3 sequence is 12 residues long. V lost 2 bases to trimming and J lost 5 bases, with 6 bases between them. Germline V gene sequence: CDR1 SGHTA, CDR2 FQGNSA. Sequenced material consisted of expressed TCRB transcripts (all of the isolated RNA was reverse transcribed). This table comes from immunoSEQ multiplex PCR, and its TCRdb copy is limited to in-frame clones, with some not included. The sample contains some 150,000 clones, more than 10% of which appear only once. The V and J genes are TRBV7-2 and TRBJ2-5; D uncertain. The source is a man between 18 and 35 years old with type 1 diabetes. The sequencing input was central memory CD4+ T cells from blood. CDR3 DNA sequence: TGTGCCAGCAGCTTACCCGGCGAGACCCAGTACTTC. Its protein product is CASSLPGETQYF.